This TCR beta chain was found in a study of response to subunit inactivated influenza vaccine. Each CDR3 protein gets one entry after TCRdb re-called the RT-PCR reads with MiXCR. The sample contains hundreds of thousands of distinct CDR3 sequences, approximately 17% of which appear only once. This TCR derives from a man aged 45 to 65 who received an inactivated influenza vaccine. The sample here was PBMCs from blood, taken less than 6 days after vaccination.

CDR3 nucleotides: TGTGCCACTTCAAAGGTGGACAATGAGCAGTTCTTC. It specifies CATSKVDNEQFF. The rearrangement joins TRBV14 to TRBJ2-1, with D uncertain. V lost 10 bases and J lost 5, with 12 bases in between. The germline CDR1 and CDR2 sequences are SGHDN and FVKESK. The CDR3 is 12 residues long. Together with reference TRBV14 and TRBJ2-1, the CDR3 gives the full variable domain: EAGVTQFPSHSVIEKGQTVTLRCDPISGHDNLYWYRRVMGKEIKFLLHFVKESKQDESGMPNNRFLAERTGGTYSTLKVQPAELEDSGVYFCATSKVDNEQFFGPGTRLTVL.